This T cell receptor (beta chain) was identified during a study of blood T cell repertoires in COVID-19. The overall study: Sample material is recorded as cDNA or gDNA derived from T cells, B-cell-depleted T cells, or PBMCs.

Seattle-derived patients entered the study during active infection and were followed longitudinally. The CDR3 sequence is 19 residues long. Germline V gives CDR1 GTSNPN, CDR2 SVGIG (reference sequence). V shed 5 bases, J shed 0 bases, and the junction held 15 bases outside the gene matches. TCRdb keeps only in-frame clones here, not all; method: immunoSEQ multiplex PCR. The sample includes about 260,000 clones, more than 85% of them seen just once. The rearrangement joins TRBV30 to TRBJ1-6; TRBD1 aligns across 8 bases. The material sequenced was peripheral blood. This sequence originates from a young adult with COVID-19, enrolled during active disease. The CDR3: CAWLPGTGDLSSYNSPLHF. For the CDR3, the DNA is TGTGCCTGGCTACCCGGGACAGGCGACCTGAGCTCCTATAATTCACCCCTCCACTTT.